The T cell receptor beta chain under discussion was sequenced for a study of T cells in Graves' hyperthyroidism and ophthalmopathy. The CDR3 is 14 amino acids. V lost 4 bases and J lost 0, with 10 bases in between. Germline CDR1 is SGHVS and CDR2 is FNYEAQ. The investigators amplified TCR beta CDR3 regions from RNA transcripts. Researchers ran a first-round RT-PCR on the TCR CDR3 using the HTBI primer set. In TCRdb, the multiplex PCR reads were re-called with MiXCR into one record per CDR3 protein. The data contain under 700,000 distinct CDR3 sequences, roughly 50% of them singletons. Sequenced input: peripheral blood or thyroid tissue (not recorded which). The V call is TRBV7-6, the J call TRBJ2-7; TRBD2 might be the D (5 bases). The source of this sequence is a woman aged 18-29 years with Graves' hyperthyroidism. This CDR3 is CASSSVGSSYEQYF. The CDR3 DNA follows: TGTGCCAGCAGCTCGGTAGGGAGCTCCTACGAGCAGTACTTC.